This T cell receptor (beta chain) was found in a study of blood T cell repertoires in COVID-19 (TCRdb year 2020). Looking at the study overall: Samples from collaborators originated in the United States, Italy and Spain and spanned both the acute and convalescent phases of COVID-19. The prospective study material was composed of cDNA or gDNA derived from T cells, B-cell-depleted T cells, or PBMCs. Deeply sampled blood TCRbeta repertoires from subjects exposed to, actively infected with, or recovered from COVID-19 were included in the dataset. The repertoires were released in a freely available public database meant as a resource for research on the immune response to SARS-CoV-2. The samples were drawn from the first 160 participants of the ongoing ImmuneRACE study and from some 1,300 subjects provided by 6 global collaborators. A de-identified subject ID, COVID-19 status, age in years and sex were almost always included in the sample metadata. Where available, HLA class I and class II types were obtained from metadata supplied by the sample provider rather than from assay-based typing.

Overall results and qualifications from the work: The quantity of clinical and demographic metadata differed by source and by participant and was supplied without curation.

Whole blood was collected in K2EDTA tubes by collaborating institutions according to the institutions' own protocols. For TCRbeta analysis, collaborator samples were shipped as frozen whole blood, as isolated PBMCs, or as DNA extracted from either sample type. A word on this clone: Its binding antigen is unknown. Per-base qualities were not stored, and no clone one base away is much larger.

The immunoSEQ Assay, a bias-controlled multiplex PCR, was used to amplify TCRbeta CDR3 regions from genomic DNA. The source study handled its data this way. Within the assay, amplification of reference gene primers was used to estimate how many nucleated cells each sample contained. To quantify the absolute abundance of each unique TCRbeta CDR3 rearrangement, sequence reads were collapsed and filtered. Productive Simpson clonality was computed per sample as the square root of Simpson's diversity index over productive rearrangements. This immuneACCESS table, as held by TCRdb, lists in-frame sequences with V and J called but not all clones. Of the missing ones, under half trace to an unresolved V gene in checked studies; the others have no known cause. V and J calls and clone size are those listed in that table; D and trimming were worked out from the DNA. For this sample there are more than 40,000 clones; roughly 86% appear just once. Clones ranked in the top ten supply about 3% of the sample.

This sequence originates from a middle-aged man with active COVID-19. Sequencing was carried out using peripheral blood.

The CDR3 region reads CASNPLCEAKNIQYF. In nucleotides, the sequence is TGTGCCAGCAACCCCCTTTGCGAGGCCAAAAACATTCAGTACTTC. Rearrangement joined TRBV12-1 to TRBJ2-4; the table assigns TRBD2, which was not confirmed against the DNA. TRBV12-1 is recorded as a pseudogene. The CDR3 starts with the cysteine, ends with the phenylalanine, and has 15 residues. Just CDR3 DNA is preserved here, 45 bases in frame from base 1.